A selection of T cell receptor beta chains follows, all from one sample in a study of blood T cells in healthy people across ages. In TCRdb, the 5' RACE reads were re-called with MiXCR into one record per CDR3 protein. This sample has approximately 900,000 distinct CDR3 sequences; 45% to 50% occur once, and the top ten carry about an eighth. Sequencing was carried out using blood. Every receptor here comes from a man younger than 40 in good health. Each CDR3 is given with its conserved first and last residue. A D gene is named only where the DNA matches it firmly. For some rows the clone size is stated as once, few or many, or as a class when expanded; others skip it.

CDR3nt	CDR3aa	j_gene	abundance	d_gene	v_gene
TGTGCCAGCAGTGTATCGGAAAAAAACATTCAGTACTTC	CASSVSEKNIQYF	TRBJ2-4	-	-	TRBV27
TGTGCCAGCAGCGCCAACGGACAGTCCGTCCTGACTTTC	CASSANGQSVLTF	TRBJ2-6	-	-	TRBV9
TGTCACCGGGACATAAGGAATGAGCAGTTCTTC	CHRDIRNEQFF	TRBJ2-1	-	-	TRBV7-4
TGTGCCAGCAGTGGAGGAAGCCTATATGGCTACACCTTC	CASSGGSLYGYTF	TRBJ1-2	-	-	TRBV25-1
TGTGCCAGCAGTTGGGACAGACTGAACACTGAAGCTTTCTTT	CASSWDRLNTEAFF	TRBJ1-1	few	TRBD1	TRBV27
TGTGCCAGCAGGGACGGAGGCTCTGGGGCCAACGTCCTGACTTTC	CASRDGGSGANVLTF	TRBJ2-6	-	-	TRBV6-2/TRBV6-3
TGCGCCAGCAGCCCACAACATTCGGGGGGCGCAGATACGCAGTATTTT	CASSPQHSGGADTQYF	TRBJ2-3	many	-	TRBV4-3
TGTGCCATCAGTGATGGGCAGGGGCGCTACGAGCAGTACTTC	CAISDGQGRYEQYF	TRBJ2-7	-	-	TRBV10-3
TGTGCCAGCCGCTCGGGTGAGAGCTCCTACGAGCAGTACTTC	CASRSGESSYEQYF	TRBJ2-7	-	-	TRBV11-2
TGTGCCAGCAGCCGATTACAGGGGGGACCAGCTAACTATGGCTACACCTTC	CASSRLQGGPANYGYTF	TRBJ1-2	-	TRBD1	TRBV7-2
TGTGCCAACCTAAGTGTAAGGGATTACTACGAGCAGTACTTC	CANLSVRDYYEQYF	TRBJ2-7	-	-	TRBV28
TGTGCCACCAGTGATTCAGGGACATATGGCTACACCTTC	CATSDSGTYGYTF	TRBJ1-2	few	-	TRBV24-1
TGCAGCGTTCAGCAAGGGTGGGAGAACACTGAAGCTTTCTTT	CSVQQGWENTEAFF	TRBJ1-1	few	-	TRBV29-1
TGCGCCGGCAGCCGGCCCGAAGGGGGAAACGCTGAAGCTTTCTTT	CAGSRPEGGNAEAFF	TRBJ1-1	-	-	TRBV4-1
TGTGCCAGTACCTATCCGGGGGGCTACAATGAGCAGTACTTC	CASTYPGGYNEQYF	TRBJ2-7	-	-	TRBV2
TGTGCCAGCAGCTTTGATTCTAGCGGGGGCCGGGCCTACAATGAGCAGTTCTTC	CASSFDSSGGRAYNEQFF	TRBJ2-1	-	TRBD2	TRBV5-6
TGTGCCAGCAGCCAGCCCGAGGGGACTAGCGGGGGACACTACGAGCAGTACTTC	CASSQPEGTSGGHYEQYF	TRBJ2-7	-	TRBD2	TRBV4-2
TGTGCCAGCAGTTCCAGGGGTCGAGCTAACTATGGCTACACCTTC	CASSSRGRANYGYTF	TRBJ1-2	once	-	TRBV6-2/TRBV6-3
TGCGCCAGCAGCTTGGAACCGGGCACTCGCCAAGAGACCCAGTACTTC	CASSLEPGTRQETQYF	TRBJ2-5	few	-	TRBV5-1
TGTGCCAGCAGCTTAAACATTGCAACTAATGAAAAACTGTTTTTT	CASSLNIATNEKLFF	TRBJ1-4	few	-	TRBV7-2
TGTGCCAGCAGCTGGCCGAGCACAGATACGCAGTATTTT	CASSWPSTDTQYF	TRBJ2-3	few	-	TRBV5-6
TGCAGTGCCCCGCGGGGACAAATGGATTCGGGCTACACCTTC	CSAPRGQMDSGYTF	TRBJ1-2	-	-	TRBV20-1
TGTGCCAGCAGTTTATGGGGTCGGGGGCAGTACTTC	CASSLWGRGQYF	TRBJ2-7	few	-	TRBV28
TGTGCCAGCAGCGAGGGGGACAGAATCTCCTACGAGCAGTACTTC	CASSEGDRISYEQYF	TRBJ2-7	-	TRBD1	TRBV27
TGTGCCAGCAGCCAAGAGCACAGGGTGAACAATGAGCAGTTCTTC	CASSQEHRVNNEQFF	TRBJ2-1	-	-	TRBV3-1
TGCAGCGTTGCGTCGGGGAAAGAGACCCAGTACTTC	CSVASGKETQYF	TRBJ2-5	-	-	TRBV29-1
TGCGCCAGCAGCCAAGCACAGGGGCACTGTGGCTACACCTTC	CASSQAQGHCGYTF	TRBJ1-2	once	TRBD1	TRBV4-3
TGCGCCAGCAGCTCCACAGGTCCGGATACGCAGTATTTT	CASSSTGPDTQYF	TRBJ2-3	few	-	TRBV5-1
TGTGCCAGCAGACGAGCGAAGGGGACTTCACCCCTCCACTTT	CASRRAKGTSPLHF	TRBJ1-6	-	-	TRBV2
TGTGCCAGCAGTGACTTACTAGCGGGATCTAGCTCCTACGAGCAGTACTTC	CASSDLLAGSSSYEQYF	TRBJ2-7	-	TRBD2	TRBV2
TGTGCCAGCAGGAGGGGAACCGGGGAGCTGTTTTTT	CASRRGTGELFF	TRBJ2-2	-	-	TRBV6-5
TGTGCCAGCAGTTTCATCTCCAGGGGGCTCATGAACACTGAAGCTTTCTTT	CASSFISRGLMNTEAFF	TRBJ1-1	-	TRBD1	TRBV28
TGTGCCATCAGTGAACCAAGTTCTTCGGCAATTACACCCCTCCACTTT	CAISEPSSSAITPLHF	TRBJ1-6	-	-	TRBV10-3
TGCAGCGTCGCCGAATCAGGGGGCGTCGCCGGGGAGCTGTTTTTT	CSVAESGGVAGELFF	TRBJ2-2	-	TRBD1	TRBV29-1
TGTGCCAGCAGCGAGGGAGCGGGGGGGGTCACAGATACGCAGTATTTT	CASSEGAGGVTDTQYF	TRBJ2-3	-	TRBD2	TRBV9
TGCAGTGCTACGCTAGCGGGACTTAACACCGGGGAGCTGTTTTTT	CSATLAGLNTGELFF	TRBJ2-2	-	TRBD2	TRBV20-1
TGCAGTGCTAGAGGGGGGGGCATGTCCGTAAATCAGCCCCAGCATTTT	CSARGGGMSVNQPQHF	TRBJ1-5	-	-	TRBV20-1
TGTGCCAGCAGCTTAGTTTACCGAAGTACTAATTCACCCCTCCACTTT	CASSLVYRSTNSPLHF	TRBJ1-6	few	-	TRBV7-2
TGTGCCAGCAGCGACGTGGCCACAGATACGCAGTATTTT	CASSDVATDTQYF	TRBJ2-3	-	-	TRBV7-2
TGTGCCAGCAGCCAAGACGGGACTAGCTTCAATGAGCAGTTCTTC	CASSQDGTSFNEQFF	TRBJ2-1	-	TRBD2	TRBV4-2
TGCAGCGTTGAATCGACAGGGAGCTACGAGCAGTACTTC	CSVESTGSYEQYF	TRBJ2-7	-	TRBD1	TRBV29-1
TGTGCCAGCAGTCGGGAGGTTTCAGATTACCAAGAGACCCAGTACTTC	CASSREVSDYQETQYF	TRBJ2-5	-	TRBD2	TRBV27
TGTGCCAGCAGCTTGGGACAGGGGGCGGCTGAAGCTTTCTTT	CASSLGQGAAEAFF	TRBJ1-1	-	TRBD1	TRBV7-9
TGTGCCAGCAGTTACGGACAATACAATCAGCCCCAGCATTTT	CASSYGQYNQPQHF	TRBJ1-5	-	-	TRBV12-3/TRBV12-4
TGCAGCGTTGCGGCTGGAAGGACTTGGAACTCCTACGAGCAGTACTTC	CSVAAGRTWNSYEQYF	TRBJ2-7	-	-	TRBV29-1
TGTGCCAGCAGCTTTAGCTTGACCTACGAGCAGTACTTC	CASSFSLTYEQYF	TRBJ2-7	few	-	TRBV7-2
TGTGCCAGCAGTTTAGGGCAGATTATCTACGAGCAGTACTTC	CASSLGQIIYEQYF	TRBJ2-7	-	-	TRBV28
TGTGCCAGCAGCTTGCCGGGCCCTAATGAAAAACTGTTTTTT	CASSLPGPNEKLFF	TRBJ1-4	-	-	TRBV5-6
TGTGCCATCAGGGGGACAGGGGATTACTATAATTCACCCCTCCACTTT	CAIRGTGDYYNSPLHF	TRBJ1-6	-	TRBD1	TRBV10-3
TGCGCCAGCAGCTTGGCCGGGGCGAAAGGTGGCTACACCTTC	CASSLAGAKGGYTF	TRBJ1-2	-	-	TRBV5-1
TGTGCCAGCAGCTTAGATAGTGACCCTGGGGAGACCCAGTACTTC	CASSLDSDPGETQYF	TRBJ2-5	-	-	TRBV7-9
TGTGCCAGCAGATACAGCGGGAGTGCAACTAATGAAAAACTGTTTTTT	CASRYSGSATNEKLFF	TRBJ1-4	-	-	TRBV28
TGCAGTGCCAAAAACCGGGTCCTGCCTACCAATGAGCAGTTCTTC	CSAKNRVLPTNEQFF	TRBJ2-1	few	-	TRBV20-1
TGTGCCAGCAGTCCAGGACAGGGAGGGCAGTACTTC	CASSPGQGGQYF	TRBJ2-5	few	-	TRBV6-5
TGTGCCAGCCTCCTGACAGGTACCTACGAGCAGTACTTC	CASLLTGTYEQYF	TRBJ2-7	many	-	TRBV2
TGTGCCAGCAGTTTATTTAAGGAAAAACTGTTTTTT	CASSLFKEKLFF	TRBJ1-4	-	-	TRBV12-3/TRBV12-4
TGTGCCAGCAGCTTTATAGGGACTAACTATGGCTACACCTTC	CASSFIGTNYGYTF	TRBJ1-2	-	-	TRBV7-2